The present TCR beta chain was sequenced within a study of blood T cells in healthy people across ages (dated by TCRdb to the mid-2010s). Concerning the study at large: In model experiments, template switching captured about one uniquely barcoded TCR beta cDNA molecule for every two T cells. To track age-related changes in TCR beta repertoire diversity, the study relied on deep sequencing normalized with unique cDNA molecular identifiers. The donors were divided into four age groups: young (average approximately 17 years), middle-aged (approximately 42), aged (under 70) and long-lived (roughly 82). To avoid experimental bias, donors of different ages were distributed randomly across sequencing lanes. Using the same blood draw, the study looked at two additional independent replicas of 1 million unique cDNA reads for two donors, one aged 18 to 30 and the other aged 80 or older.

Systemically healthy Caucasian individuals from Russia, 39 in total and aged roughly 6 to 100 years, were included as donors. Each donor gave approximately 9.3 milliliters of peripheral blood, collected into EDTA-treated Vacutainer tubes. Ficoll-Paque density-gradient centrifugation was used to isolate PBMCs, with at least 6 million obtained per sample. Trizol reagent was used to extract total RNA from the PBMCs, yielding at least 5 micrograms per sample. Naive CD45RAhigh/CD27high T cell percentages were measured by flow cytometry on a PBMC aliquot from every donor. Broader findings and caveats from the paper: Since profiling was done on bulk unsorted PBMCs, naive and antigen-experienced compartments could not be conclusively compared. The percentage of naive T cells measured by flow cytometry correlated strongly with observed TCR beta diversity. Total diversity estimates from one million sequenced T cells were considered lower bounds and underestimates. Observed TCR beta diversity per million T cells fell roughly linearly with age, and a significant reduction was already apparent by age around 39. Donor CMV infection status was unknown, potentially confounding age-related changes in expanded clonotypes. Compared with the aged group, the long-lived group had more naive CD4+ T cells, fewer expanded clones and increased TCR diversity, suggesting age selection.

In its sample, this clonotype was seen many times. Its antigen target is currently unknown. No clone much larger than this one lies a single base away; base qualities are absent. The library was prepared using 5' RACE. Sequencer: Illumina HiSeq 2500. A second roughly 6 to 12 cycle PCR used a sample-barcoded 5' primer and a J-beta primer mix. Each TCR beta cDNA molecule received a unique molecular identifier from a template-switch 5' adaptor carrying 12 random nucleotides. Each sample yielded at least 2.5 million CDR3-containing paired-end reads. The Mint cDNA synthesis kit, primed by a TRBC-specific oligonucleotide, was used to synthesize first-strand cDNA from all RNA. Following uracil-DNA glycosylase treatment, all cDNA underwent a first 18-cycle PCR with the universal primers M1SS and BC2_uni_R. The authors processed their data as follows. Each sample was normalized by randomly selecting 1 million high-quality reads, each carrying a distinct molecular identifier. Reads sharing molecular identifiers were discarded rather than binned into consensus sequences. CDR3 identification, clonotype clustering and error correction used MiTCR with a Q25 quality threshold and the strictest error-elimination algorithm. A nonparametric unseen species model using Euler transformation provided a lower-bound estimate of total TCR beta diversity. The public reads were run again by TCRdb, first through fastp at Q25 and then through MiXCR, and only productive beta chains were kept. Every CDR3 protein is listed once, alongside the most common genes and DNA of its rows. In this record, the V and J calls reflect TCRdb's handling and not the investigators' own analysis. The sample table holds 650,000 to 700,000 distinct CDR3 sequences, of which roughly 30% were seen once. Clones ranked in the top ten supply 15% to 19% of the sample.

CDR3 length: 15 amino acids, cysteine to phenylalanine. The DNA shown is the 45-base CDR3, in frame from base 1. CDR1 and CDR2, looked up from the germline V gene (reference sequence), are LNHNV and YYDKDF. Here V drops 0 bases and J drops 3 bases, and the junction holds 2 bases not matched to any gene. The rearrangement combines TRBV15 with TRBJ2-3; TRBD2 fits 8 bases in the junction. This sequence originates from a woman older than 75 in good health. Donor details come from another sample of the same person, matched by shared clones. The source material was blood. The DNA sequence is given as TGTGCCACCAGCAGAGATGCGGGGGGTACAGATACGCAGTATTTT. It encodes CATSRDAGGTDTQYF. Supplemented by the reference TRBV15 and TRBJ2-3 proteins around the CDR3, the complete variable domain is DAMVIQNPRYQVTQFGKPVTLSCSQTLNHNVMYWYQQKSSQAPKLLFHYYDKDFNNEADTPDNFQSRRPNTSFCFLDIRSPGLGDTAMYLCATSRDAGGTDTQYFGPGTRLTVL.